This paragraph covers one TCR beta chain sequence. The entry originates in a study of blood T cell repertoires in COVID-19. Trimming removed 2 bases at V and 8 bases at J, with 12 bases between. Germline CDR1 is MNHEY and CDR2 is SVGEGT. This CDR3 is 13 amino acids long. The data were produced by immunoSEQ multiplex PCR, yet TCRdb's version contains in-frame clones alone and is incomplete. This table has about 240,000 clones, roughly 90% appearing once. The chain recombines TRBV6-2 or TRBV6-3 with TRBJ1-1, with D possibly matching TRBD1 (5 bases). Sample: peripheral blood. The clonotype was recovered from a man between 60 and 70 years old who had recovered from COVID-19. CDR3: CASSYRGSPEAFF. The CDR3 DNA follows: TGTGCCAGCAGTTACAGGGGCAGTCCCGAAGCTTTCTTT.